The 18 T cell receptor beta chains below were found in one sample sequenced in a study of cytomegalovirus exposure and HLA in healthy donors. Clones were sequenced by immunoSEQ multiplex PCR, and TCRdb holds only the in-frame ones, with some missing. The table records 65,000 to 100,000 clones, 90% to 95% of them present only once. The sample taken for sequencing was PBMCs. These TCRs come from a woman in her 30s in good health and CMV-seronegative.

The V gene is TRBV5-6, the J gene TRBJ2-1; TRBD2 matches at 11 bases. This CDR3 has 14 amino acids. V shed 4 bases, J shed 7 bases, and the junction held 4 bases outside the gene matches. Germline V gene data show CDR1 as SGHDT and CDR2 as YYEEEE. CDR3 residues: CASSLGLAENEQFF. CDR3 nucleotides: TGTGCCAGCAGCCTGGGACTAGCGGAGAATGAGCAGTTCTTC.

The J gene is TRBJ2-7, the V gene TRBV6-5; 10 bases line up with TRBD1. The CDR3 has 14 residues. Germline-derived CDR1 and CDR2 are MNHEY and SVGAGI. Trimming removed 5 bases from V and 7 bases from J; junction bases left unmatched: 8. In nucleotides, the CDR3 is TGTGCCAGCAGTAGAGGGACAGGGGTGGGGGAGCAGTACTTC. This gives the protein CASSRGTGVGEQYF.

This sequence joins TRBV27 and TRBJ2-7; the D gene is possibly TRBD1 (5 bases). Trimming stripped 3 bases from V and 0 bases from J, with 12 bases between. CDR3 length: 15 residues. Germline V gives CDR1 MNHEY, CDR2 SMNVEV (reference sequence). The CDR3 here is CASSLGLGASYEQYF. The DNA for the CDR3 is TGTGCCAGCAGTTTGGGCCTAGGGGCCTCCTACGAGCAGTACTTC.

This clone was counted a single time. The chain couples TRBV28 to TRBJ1-5; D unresolved. V was cut by 7 bases and J by 3 bases, with 10 bases left in between. The CDR3 is made up of 13 amino acids. Germline V gene lookup returns CDR1 MDHEN and CDR2 SYDVKM. CDR3 bases: TGTGCCAGCATTCAAGCTCTCAATCAGCCCCAGCATTTT. The encoded protein is CASIQALNQPQHF.

This clone was recorded only once. The chain recombines TRBV10-3 with TRBJ1-1; D might be TRBD1 (5 bases). The germline V gene encodes CDR1 ENHRY and CDR2 SYGVKD. The CDR3 loop spans 21 amino acids. Between the trimmed V and J ends, which lost 8 bases and 0 bases, there was a span of 34 bases. DNA of the CDR3: TGTGCCATCGGAATCCCGCACCTATCCCATGTTCCGTGGGGGGTGAACACTGAAGCTTTCTTT. Amino acid sequence: CAIGIPHLSHVPWGVNTEAFF.

The count of this clone is one. The J gene is TRBJ2-7, the V gene TRBV6-1; 9 bases fit TRBD1. This CDR3 region has 14 residues. Germline loops: CDR1 MNHNS, CDR2 SASEGT. V lost 6 bases, J lost 2 bases, and 5 bases stayed unmatched. CDR3 DNA: TGTGCCAGCAGGACAGGGGGGCTCGCCTACGAGCAGTACTTC. Amino acid sequence: CASRTGGLAYEQYF.

The J gene is TRBJ2-5, the V gene TRBV5-5; D call uncertain. CDR1 and CDR2 from the germline V gene are SGHKS and YYEKEE (reference sequence). The CDR3 loop spans 12 amino acids. The V and J ends lost 2 bases and 2 bases respectively, with 4 bases between them. The CDR3 DNA reads as TGTGCCAGCAGCTTTAAACAAGAGACCCAGTACTTC. It translates to CASSFKQETQYF.

The V gene is TRBV19, the J gene TRBJ2-1, with 9 bases matching TRBD2. Trimming cost V 3 bases and J 0 bases; bases outside gene matches: 6. The V gene's germline CDR1 is LNHDA and CDR2 SQIVND (reference sequence). The CDR3 covers 17 residues. This CDR3 reads CASSISFSGSSYNEQFF. CDR3 DNA sequence: TGTGCCAGTAGTATCTCCTTTAGCGGGAGCTCCTACAATGAGCAGTTCTTC.

V and J are TRBV6-1 and TRBJ1-5; D is possibly TRBD1 (5 bases). The CDR3 spans 19 residues. The V end lost 2 bases, the J end lost 9 bases, and 29 bases lay between the germline ends. The germline gives CDR1 MNHNS, CDR2 SASEGT. This chain's CDR3 is CASSEKSFHGIGVRLPQHF. CDR3 coding DNA: TGTGCCAGCAGTGAAAAGTCCTTTCATGGGATAGGGGTAAGGTTGCCCCAGCATTTT.

This chain links TRBV10-3 with TRBJ2-5; the match to TRBD1 covers 12 bases. CDR1 and CDR2 from the germline V gene are ENHRY and SYGVKD. V lost 4 bases, J lost 4 bases, and 7 bases stayed unmatched. The CDR3 covers 16 residues. As DNA, the CDR3 is TGTGCCATCAGTGGGCCGGGACAGGGGGCCAGAGAGACCCAGTACTTC. It is translated as CAISGPGQGARETQYF.

The chain joins TRBV4-1 to TRBJ2-1; tentative D call: TRBD2 (7 bases). Between the trimmed V and J ends, which lost 4 bases and 9 bases, there was a span of 19 bases. Germline-derived CDR1 and CDR2 are MGHRA and YSYEKL. This CDR3 is 15 amino acids long. The CDR3 is CASSPEGGAITEQFF. Written as DNA, the CDR3 is TGCGCCAGCAGCCCCGAGGGGGGGGCAATCACTGAGCAGTTCTTC.

The genes are TRBV11-2 and TRBJ2-7; 9 bases are a match to TRBD2. V shed 4 bases, J shed 0 bases, and the junction held 4 bases outside the gene matches. CDR1 is SGHAT and CDR2 is FQNNGV in the germline V gene. This CDR3 is 15 amino acids long. The CDR3 loop is CASSWGSGGSYEQYF. The CDR3 nucleotides are TGTGCCAGCAGCTGGGGTAGCGGGGGCTCCTACGAGCAGTACTTC.

The chain is built from TRBV11-1 and TRBJ2-7, with 10 bases aligning to TRBD2. The CDR3 has 16 residues. V trimming: 5 bases; J trimming: 4 bases; junction bases outside the gene matches: 11. Germline CDR1 and CDR2: SGHAT and FQDESV (reference sequence). CDR3 residues: CASSQPGTSEEYEQYF. CDR3 in DNA: TGTGCCAGCAGCCAACCCGGGACTAGCGAGGAATACGAGCAGTACTTC.

In its sample, this clone was seen once. This chain connects TRBV27 to TRBJ1-5, with TRBD1 matching over 10 bases. The CDR3 covers 17 residues. The V and J ends lost 6 bases and 4 bases, in that order; junction bases with no gene match: 12. The germline V gene has CDR1 MNHEY and CDR2 SMNVEV (reference sequence). The CDR3 bases are TGTGCCAGCAGCCCGACGTCGACAGGGGGCTGGAATCAGCCCCAGCATTTT. The encoded protein is CASSPTSTGGWNQPQHF.

This chain links TRBV11-2 with TRBJ2-1; 12 positions agree with TRBD2. V was clipped by 0 bases and J by 9 bases; unmatched bases: 6. There are 16 residues in the CDR3. CDR1 and CDR2 from the germline V gene are SGHAT and FQNNGV. The CDR3 nucleotides read TGTGCCAGCAGCTTAGATAGGCTAGCGGGGGGGCCTGAGCAGTTCTTC. It encodes CASSLDRLAGGPEQFF.

The CDR3 sequence is CASSLIGGDSPLHF. In nucleotides, the CDR3 is TGTGCCAGCAGCTTAATAGGGGGAGATTCACCCCTCCACTTT. V and J are TRBV7-9 and TRBJ1-6, with D possibly being TRBD1 (6 bases). Trimming took 2 bases from V and 8 from J, leaving 10 bases between them. The CDR3 has 14 residues. CDR1 is SEHNR, CDR2 FQNEAQ, per germline (reference sequence).

This sequence joins TRBV28 and TRBJ1-2; the match to TRBD1 covers 10 bases. The V gene end was trimmed by 5 bases and the J gene end by 8 bases; junction bases not matched to a gene: 8. This CDR3 contains 14 residues. Germline V gene data show CDR1 as MDHEN and CDR2 as SYDVKM. The CDR3: CASSPGTGVGGYTF. The CDR3 DNA reads as TGTGCCAGCAGTCCTGGGACAGGGGTGGGCGGCTACACCTTC.

The chain links TRBV9 to TRBJ1-1, with D tentatively TRBD1 (5 bases). Trimming pared 2 bases from V and 7 bases from J, leaving 12 bases between. The length of the CDR3 is 13 residues. Germline V CDR1 and CDR2: SGDLS, YYNGEE. The CDR3 sequence is CASSVREVGEAFF. The CDR3 nucleotides read TGTGCCAGCAGCGTCAGGGAAGTAGGTGAAGCTTTCTTT. The full variable domain, with the rest looked up from reference TRBV9 and TRBJ1-1, is DSGVTQTPKHLITATGQRVTLRCSPRSGDLSVYWYQQSLDQGLQFLIQYYNGEERAKGNILERFSAQQFPDLHSELNLSSLELGDSALYFCASSVREVGEAFFGQGTRLTVV.